The T cell receptor (beta chain) described here comes from a study of shared clonotypes between healthy human individuals. Study-level information: Three plates were used per donor for CD4 naive, three for CD4 memory, two for CD8 naive and one for CD8 memory.

The germline V gene encodes CDR1 SQVTM and CDR2 ANQGSEA. J lost 7 bases, V lost 0 bases, and 8 bases had no gene match. The CDR3 consists of 14 residues. Some clones are missing from TCRdb's copy, which holds only in-frame ones; the method was immunoSEQ multiplex PCR. The sample has a few million clones, approximately 92% seen once. Study results and limitations: It was observed that roughly 5.5% of naive CD4 clonotypes were shared across a handful of donors. Clonotypes not shared had lower generation probabilities than those common to all four donors. Relative to memory subsets, naive subsets generally showed larger estimated richness.

This clone was recorded only once. Its antigen remains unknown. This rearrangement joins TRBV29-1 to TRBJ1-2; TRBD1 matches 7 bases. The origin of this receptor is a man between 18 and 35 years old in good health. Sequences were obtained from naive CD4+ T cells sorted from blood. Sample subset: CD45RA+ positively selected. The CDR3 is CSVEDPDRVGGYTF. CDR3 sequence (DNA): TGCAGCGTTGAAGACCCCGACAGGGTGGGTGGCTACACCTTC.